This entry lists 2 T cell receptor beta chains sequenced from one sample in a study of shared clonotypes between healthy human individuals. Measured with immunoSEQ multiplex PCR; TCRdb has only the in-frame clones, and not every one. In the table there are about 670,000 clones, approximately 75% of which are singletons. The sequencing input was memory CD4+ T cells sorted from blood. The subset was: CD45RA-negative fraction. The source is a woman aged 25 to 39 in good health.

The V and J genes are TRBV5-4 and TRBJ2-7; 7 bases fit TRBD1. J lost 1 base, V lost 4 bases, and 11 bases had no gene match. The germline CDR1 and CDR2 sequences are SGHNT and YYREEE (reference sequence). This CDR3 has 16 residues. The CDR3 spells CASSQATGARSYEQYF. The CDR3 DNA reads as TGTGCCAGCAGCCAAGCCACAGGGGCAAGGTCCTACGAGCAGTACTTC. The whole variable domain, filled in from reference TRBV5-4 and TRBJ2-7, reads ETGVTQSPTHLIKTRGQQVTLRCSSQSGHNTVSWYQQALGQGPQFIFQYYREEENGRGNFPPRFSGLQFPNYSSELNVNALELDDSALYLCASSQATGARSYEQYFGPGTRLTVT.

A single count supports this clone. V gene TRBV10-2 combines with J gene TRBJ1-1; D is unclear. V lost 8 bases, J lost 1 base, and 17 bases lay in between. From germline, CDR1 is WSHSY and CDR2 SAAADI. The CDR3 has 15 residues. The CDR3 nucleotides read TGCGCCAGCTGGAGCGGGCGTACCGCGAACACTGAAGCTTTCTTT. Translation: CASWSGRTANTEAFF.